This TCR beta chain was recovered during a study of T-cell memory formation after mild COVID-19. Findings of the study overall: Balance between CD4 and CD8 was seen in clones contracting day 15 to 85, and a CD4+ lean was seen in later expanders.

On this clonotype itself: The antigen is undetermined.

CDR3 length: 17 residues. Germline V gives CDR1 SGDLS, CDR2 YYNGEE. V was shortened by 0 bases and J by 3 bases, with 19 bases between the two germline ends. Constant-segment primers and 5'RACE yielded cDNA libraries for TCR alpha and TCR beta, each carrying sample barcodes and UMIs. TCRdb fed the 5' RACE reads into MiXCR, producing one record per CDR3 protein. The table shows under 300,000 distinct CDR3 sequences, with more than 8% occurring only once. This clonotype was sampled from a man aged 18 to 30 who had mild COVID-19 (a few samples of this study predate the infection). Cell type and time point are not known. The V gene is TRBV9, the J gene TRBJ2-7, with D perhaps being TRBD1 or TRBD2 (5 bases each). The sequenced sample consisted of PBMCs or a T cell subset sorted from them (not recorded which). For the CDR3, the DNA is TGTGCCAGCAGCGTAGATGGGGGTACAGGATTCATCTACGAGCAGTACGTC. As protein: CASSVDGGTGFIYEQYV.